Each of the 21 T cell receptor beta chains below was sequenced from the same sample in a study of CD8 T cells in ankylosing spondylitis. One entry per CDR3 protein results from TCRdb running MiXCR on the 5' RACE reads. This repertoire shows 350,000 to 450,000 distinct CDR3 sequences, approximately 22% found once; its top ten account for around 13%. Specimen: blood, either unsorted or a sorted T cell fraction (not recorded which). The receptors derive from a male donor with ankylosing spondylitis or in good health (not recorded which).

This clonotype has more than one count but fewer than ten. The CDR3 DNA reads TGTGCCAGCAGTTTAGCGGGTTTCACAGATACGCAGTATTTT. This codes for CASSLAGFTDTQYF. The chain recombines TRBV12-3 or TRBV12-4 with TRBJ2-3; D is ambiguous. The CDR3 contains 14 residues. V lost 0 bases and J 2 bases, leaving 6 bases between the germline ends.

The rearrangement joins TRBV4-2 to TRBJ2-1, with D maybe TRBD1 (6 bases). The germline V gene has CDR1 LGHNA and CDR2 YNFKEQ. CDR3 length equals 16 residues. The V end lost 1 base, the J end lost 4 bases, and 14 bases lay between the germline ends. The CDR3, as DNA: TGTGCCAGCAGCCAAGGTGTCACTAGGGGGTACAATGAGCAGTTCTTC. Translated: CASSQGVTRGYNEQFF.

V gene TRBV3-1 combines with J gene TRBJ2-5; 8 bases match TRBD2. Losses at the gene ends were 2 bases for V and 0 bases for J; bases not matched to a gene: 5. CDR1 is LGHDT, CDR2 YNNKEL, per germline (reference sequence). The CDR3 spans 16 residues. The CDR3 here is CASSQSRGGYQETQYF. CDR3 nucleotide sequence: TGTGCCAGCAGCCAAAGTCGCGGGGGGTACCAAGAGACCCAGTACTTC.

This clonotype was seen at least ten times. The chain recombines TRBV15 with TRBJ2-2, with D perhaps matching TRBD1 (5 bases). Germline CDR1 LNHNV, CDR2 YYDKDF (reference sequence). The CDR3 totals 15 residues. V was shortened by 0 bases and J by 3 bases, with 8 bases between the two germline ends. The CDR3 loop reads CATSREGRDTGELFF. The CDR3 nucleotides read TGTGCCACCAGCAGAGAGGGCAGGGACACCGGGGAGCTGTTTTTT.

The table lists this clonotype with a few counts. The gene calls are TRBV2 and TRBJ2-1; no reliable D call. The CDR3 sequence is 12 residues long. Germline CDR1 SNHLY, CDR2 FYNNEI. With 6 bases removed from V and 10 bases from J, the gap between germline ends came to 13 bases. CDR3: CASRPYRKEQFF. CDR3 in DNA: TGTGCCAGCAGGCCCTATCGTAAGGAGCAGTTCTTC. The complete variable domain, with remaining parts taken from reference TRBV2 and TRBJ2-1, reads EPEVTQTPSHQVTQMGQEVILRCVPISNHLYFYWYRQILGQKVEFLVSFYNNEISEKSEIFDDQFSVERPDGSNFTLKIRSTKLEDSAMYFCASRPYRKEQFFGPGTRLTVL.

Note on this clonotype: One end of the junction varies from germline; a read error may be responsible. J is TRBJ2-5 and V is TRBV2, with D maybe TRBD1 (5 bases). Germline V gives CDR1 SNHLY, CDR2 FYNNEI. This CDR3 is built from 15 residues. In nucleotides, the CDR3 is TGTGCCAGCAGTAAAGCGACAGAGTACCAAGAGACCCAGTACTTC. It is translated as CASSKATEYQETQYF. Together with reference TRBV2 and TRBJ2-5, the CDR3 gives the full variable domain: EPEVTQTPSHQVTQMGQEVILRCVPISNHLYFYWYRQILGQKVEFLVSFYNNEISEKSEIFDDQFSVERPDGSNFTLKIRSTKLEDSAMYFCASSKATEYQETQYFGPGTRLLVL.

The table lists this clonotype with a few counts. This rearrangement joins TRBV29-1 to TRBJ2-7; 9 bases are shared with TRBD1. Germline V gene sequence: CDR1 SQVTM, CDR2 ANQGSEA. This CDR3 has 14 residues. With 1 base clipped from V and 4 bases from J, the junction kept 5 bases outside the gene matches. The CDR3, as DNA: TGCAGCGTTGAAGTAGCCGGACAGGGGTACGAGCAGTACTTC. This sequence encodes CSVEVAGQGYEQYF.

This clonotype was detected only a few times. The chain joins TRBV6-5 to TRBJ2-3; perhaps TRBD1 as D (5 bases). Trimming stripped 2 bases from V and 6 bases from J, with 12 bases between. Germline-derived CDR1 and CDR2 are MNHEY and SVGAGI. This CDR3 comprises 14 residues. CDR3: CASSYRGPADTQYF. CDR3 bases: TGTGCCAGCAGTTACAGGGGCCCAGCTGATACGCAGTATTTT.

V and J are TRBV12-3 or TRBV12-4 and TRBJ2-7, with 7 bases that match TRBD2. This CDR3 is built from 17 residues. J was trimmed by 2 bases and V by 3 bases; bases with no gene match: 13. The CDR3 loop reads CASSLRSSGATPYEQYF. CDR3 DNA: TGTGCCAGCAGTTTGAGATCCAGCGGGGCGACCCCCTACGAGCAGTACTTC.

The chain uses TRBV11-2 and TRBJ2-2; a possible D gene is TRBD2 (5 bases). Germline V gene sequence: CDR1 SGHAT, CDR2 FQNNGV. The CDR3 totals 15 residues. The V and J ends lost 0 bases and 6 bases respectively, with 11 bases between them. The CDR3 DNA reads TGTGCCAGCAGCTTAGATGGACGGGAACCCGGGGAGCTGTTTTTT. Protein product: CASSLDGREPGELFF.

This clonotype was counted many times. CDR3 sequence (DNA): TGCGCCAGCAGTCCGGGACTTATCACAGATACGCAGTATTTT. Translating gives CASSPGLITDTQYF. The V call is TRBV5-1, the J call TRBJ2-3; possible D gene TRBD2, 6 bases. V lost 5 bases and J lost 2, with 12 bases in between. The CDR3 is 14 amino acids. Per the germline V gene, CDR1 is SGHRS and CDR2 is YFSETQ.

V and J are TRBV27 and TRBJ2-2, with TRBD1 matching over 9 bases. Trimming cost V 4 bases and J 5 bases; bases outside gene matches: 5. Germline lookup yields CDR1 MNHEY and CDR2 SMNVEV (reference sequence). This CDR3 has 15 residues. The chain's CDR3 is CASSYRTGETGELFF. The DNA for the CDR3 is TGTGCCAGCAGTTATAGGACAGGGGAAACCGGGGAGCTGTTTTTT.

The chain links TRBV6-1 to TRBJ2-2; D gene uncertain. The CDR3 has 13 residues. Germline lookup yields CDR1 MNHNS and CDR2 SASEGT. Trimming took 3 bases from V and 4 from J, leaving 6 bases between them. CDR3 nucleotides: TGTGCCAGCAGTGATTGGGCCACCGGGGAGCTGTTTTTT. Its translation is CASSDWATGELFF.

The J gene is TRBJ2-7, the V gene TRBV29-1, with a weak D call TRBD2 (5 bases). The CDR3 is 13 amino acids. CDR1 and CDR2 (germline): SQVTM, ANQGSEA. The V end lost 4 bases, the J end lost 0 bases, and 10 bases lay between the germline ends. In DNA form, the CDR3 reads TGCAGCGTTGTGGACTCCAGCTCCTACGAGCAGTACTTC. This translates into CSVVDSSSYEQYF.

The CDR3 is CASSQSTGQGLYEQYF. DNA for the CDR3: TGTGCCAGCAGTCAATCCACGGGACAGGGGCTATACGAGCAGTACTTC. V usage is TRBV12-3 or TRBV12-4 and J usage is TRBJ2-7; 10 bases match TRBD1. Trimming at V came to 5 bases and at J to 4 bases, leaving 11 bases not matched to a gene. The CDR3 covers 16 residues.

This clonotype has more than one count but fewer than ten. V usage is TRBV29-1 and J usage is TRBJ2-7; TRBD1 aligns across 9 bases. The CDR3 runs 16 residues. CDR1 and CDR2 from the germline V gene are SQVTM and ANQGSEA. V shed 7 bases and J 2 bases; nucleotides not matched to a gene: 15. The CDR3 is CSADGGQGMGTYEQYF. For the CDR3, the DNA is TGCAGCGCCGACGGCGGACAGGGGATGGGCACCTACGAGCAGTACTTC.

This clonotype was observed a handful of times. The CDR3 nucleotides read TGTGCCAGTCAACGTTCGGGGGAGACCCAGTACTTC. It specifies CASQRSGETQYF. The chain recombines TRBV12-3 or TRBV12-4 with TRBJ2-5, with TRBD2 as a possible D gene (5 bases). The CDR3 sequence is 12 residues long. Trimming took off 9 bases at V and 5 bases at J, with 13 bases between the two ends.

This clonotype was found a few times. The chain is built from TRBV12-3 or TRBV12-4 and TRBJ1-2; a possible D gene is TRBD1 (5 bases). The CDR3 spans 13 residues. V shed 5 bases and J shed 2 bases, with 9 bases lying between them. The CDR3 loop reads CASSPGANYGYTF. The DNA for the CDR3 is TGTGCCAGCAGTCCCGGGGCAAACTATGGCTACACCTTC.

The chain carries TRBV27 and TRBJ2-6; TRBD1 matches 10 bases. Germline V gives CDR1 MNHEY, CDR2 SMNVEV (reference sequence). V was clipped by 2 bases and J by 1 base; unmatched bases: 5. The CDR3 has 18 residues. The CDR3 DNA is TGTGCCAGCAGTTTAAGTGGGACAGGGGCTTCTGGGGCCAACGTCCTGACTTTC. It specifies CASSLSGTGASGANVLTF.

This clonotype occurred a few times. This rearrangement joins TRBV9 to TRBJ2-7; TRBD2 is a possible D gene (6 bases). CDR1 and CDR2 from the germline V gene are SGDLS and YYNGEE. V was clipped by 2 bases and J by 1 base, with 13 bases between them. The CDR3 is 15 residues long. The CDR3 sequence is CASSVGGHWSYEQYF. The CDR3 DNA sequence: TGTGCCAGCAGCGTGGGAGGCCATTGGTCCTACGAGCAGTACTTC.

The V and J genes are TRBV20-1 and TRBJ2-3; the match to TRBD2 covers 9 bases. Trimming at V came to 5 bases and at J to 2 bases, leaving 8 bases not matched to a gene. Germline CDR1 reads DFQATT; CDR2 reads SNEGSKA (reference sequence). This CDR3 has 15 residues. The CDR3 nucleotides read TGCAGTGCTGTCCTTAGCGGGAGATACACAGATACGCAGTATTTT. Its translation: CSAVLSGRYTDTQYF.